The clone carrying this T cell receptor beta chain has a handful of counts. Its antigen is as yet unknown. One entry per CDR3 protein, called by TCRdb with MiXCR from the reads. The repertoire has 300,000 to 400,000 distinct CDR3 sequences, approximately 32% of them found once; the top ten carry 20%. Germline lookup yields CDR1 MDHEN and CDR2 SYDVKM. The CDR3 covers 18 residues. The ends lost 1 base at V and 4 bases at J; junction bases unmatched: 11. This specimen belongs to a study of T cell repertoires in cytomegalovirus infection. Study at large: Recently identified HLA-C-restricted CMV epitopes were used, and well-studied HLA-B-restricted CMV epitopes were used as well.

This chain joins TRBV28 and TRBJ1-5; TRBD1 matches 9 bases. The sample here was cultured PBMCs, taken from culture after CMV antigen stimulation. The clonotype comes from a human donor in good health (CMV status not recorded). Some clones in this sample may be carry-over from other donors' samples. The DNA of the CDR3 is TGTGCCAGCAGTTTATTATTGGGGACAGGGATTGGGAATCAGCCCCAGCATTTT. This gives the protein CASSLLLGTGIGNQPQHF.